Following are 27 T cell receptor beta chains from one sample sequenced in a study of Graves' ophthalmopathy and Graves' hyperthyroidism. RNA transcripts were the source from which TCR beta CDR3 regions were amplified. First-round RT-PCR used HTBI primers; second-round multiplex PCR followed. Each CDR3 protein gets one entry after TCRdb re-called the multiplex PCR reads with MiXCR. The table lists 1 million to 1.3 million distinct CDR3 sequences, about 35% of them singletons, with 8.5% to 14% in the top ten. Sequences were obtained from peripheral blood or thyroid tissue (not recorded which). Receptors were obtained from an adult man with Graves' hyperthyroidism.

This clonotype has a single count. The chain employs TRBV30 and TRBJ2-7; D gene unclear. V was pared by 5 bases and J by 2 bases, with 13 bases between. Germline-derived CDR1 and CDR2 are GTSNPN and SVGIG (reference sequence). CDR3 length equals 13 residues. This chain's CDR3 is CAWATVIAYEQYF. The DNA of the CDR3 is TGTGCCTGGGCTACTGTAATCGCCTACGAGCAGTACTTC.

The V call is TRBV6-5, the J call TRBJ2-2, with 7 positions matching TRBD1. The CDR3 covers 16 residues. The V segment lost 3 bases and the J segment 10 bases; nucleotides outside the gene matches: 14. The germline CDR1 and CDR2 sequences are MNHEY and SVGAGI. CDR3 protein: CASSYQEGQGVEELFF. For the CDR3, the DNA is TGTGCCAGCAGTTATCAAGAGGGCCAGGGGGTCGAGGAGCTGTTTTTT.

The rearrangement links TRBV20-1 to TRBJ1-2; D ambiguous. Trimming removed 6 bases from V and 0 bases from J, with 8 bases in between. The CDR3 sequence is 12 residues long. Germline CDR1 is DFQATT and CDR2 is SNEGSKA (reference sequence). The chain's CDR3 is CSAYSANYGYTF. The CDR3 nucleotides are TGCAGTGCCTACAGCGCTAACTATGGCTACACCTTC.

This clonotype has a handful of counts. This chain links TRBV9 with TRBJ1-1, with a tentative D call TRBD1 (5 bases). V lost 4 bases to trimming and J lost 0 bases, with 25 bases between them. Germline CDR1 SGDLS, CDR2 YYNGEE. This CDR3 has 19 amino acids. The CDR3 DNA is TGTGCCAGCAGCTTAGGAAGACAGCCAGGCTCCTTTATGAACACTGAAGCTTTCTTT. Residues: CASSLGRQPGSFMNTEAFF.

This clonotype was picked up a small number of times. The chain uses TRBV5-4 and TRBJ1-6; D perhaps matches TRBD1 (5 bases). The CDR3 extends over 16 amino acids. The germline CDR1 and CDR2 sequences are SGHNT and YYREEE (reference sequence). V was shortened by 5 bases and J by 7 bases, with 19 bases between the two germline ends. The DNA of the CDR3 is TGTGCCAGCAGGCGTGGAGGTTCCGGGGGGAATTCACCCCTCCACTTT. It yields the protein CASRRGGSGGNSPLHF.

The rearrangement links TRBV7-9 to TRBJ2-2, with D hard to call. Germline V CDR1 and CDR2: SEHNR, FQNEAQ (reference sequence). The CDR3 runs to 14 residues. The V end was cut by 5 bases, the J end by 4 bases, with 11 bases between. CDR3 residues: CASSVDPITGELFF. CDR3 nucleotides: TGTGCCAGCAGCGTAGACCCCATCACCGGGGAGCTGTTTTTT.

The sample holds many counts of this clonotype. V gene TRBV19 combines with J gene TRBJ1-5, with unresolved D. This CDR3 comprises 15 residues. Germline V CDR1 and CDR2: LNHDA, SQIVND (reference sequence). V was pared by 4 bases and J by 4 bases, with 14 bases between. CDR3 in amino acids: CASSRAGALNQPQHF. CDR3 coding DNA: TGTGCCAGTAGTAGGGCAGGAGCATTAAATCAGCCCCAGCATTTT.

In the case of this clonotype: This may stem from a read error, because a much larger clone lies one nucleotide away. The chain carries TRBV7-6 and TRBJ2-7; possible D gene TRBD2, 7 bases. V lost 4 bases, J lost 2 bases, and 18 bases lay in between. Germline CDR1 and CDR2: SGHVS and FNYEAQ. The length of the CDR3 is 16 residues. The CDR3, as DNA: TGTGCCAGCAGCTCCTTGATGGACGGGGGGCCCTACGAGCAGTACTTC. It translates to CASSSLMDGGPYEQYF.

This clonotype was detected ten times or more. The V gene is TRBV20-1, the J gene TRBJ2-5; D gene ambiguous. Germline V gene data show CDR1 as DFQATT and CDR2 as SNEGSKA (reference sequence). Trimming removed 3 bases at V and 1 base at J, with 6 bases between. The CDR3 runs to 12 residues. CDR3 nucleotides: TGCAGTGCTAGCGAGCTCCAAGAGACCCAGTACTTC. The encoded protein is CSASELQETQYF.

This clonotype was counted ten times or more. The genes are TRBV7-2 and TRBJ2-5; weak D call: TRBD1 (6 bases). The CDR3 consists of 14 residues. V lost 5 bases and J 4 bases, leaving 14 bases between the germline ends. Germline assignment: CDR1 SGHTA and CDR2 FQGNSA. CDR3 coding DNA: TGTGCCAGCAGCCGGGACATATTTCGAGAGACCCAGTACTTC. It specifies CASSRDIFRETQYF.

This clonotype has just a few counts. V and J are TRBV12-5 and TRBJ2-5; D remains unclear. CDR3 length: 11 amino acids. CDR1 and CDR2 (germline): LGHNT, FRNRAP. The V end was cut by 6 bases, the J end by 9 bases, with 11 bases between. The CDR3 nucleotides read TGTGCTAGTGGACGTTCCTACGCCCAGTACTTC. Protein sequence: CASGRSYAQYF.

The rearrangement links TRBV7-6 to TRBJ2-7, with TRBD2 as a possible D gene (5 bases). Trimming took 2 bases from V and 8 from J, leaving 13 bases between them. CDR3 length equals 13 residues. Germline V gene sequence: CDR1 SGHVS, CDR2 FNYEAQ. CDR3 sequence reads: CASSLSSGSQQYF. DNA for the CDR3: TGTGCCAGCAGCTTATCGTCGGGAAGTCAGCAGTACTTC. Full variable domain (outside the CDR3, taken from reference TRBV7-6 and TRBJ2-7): GAGVSQSPRYKVTKRGQDVALRCDPISGHVSLYWYRQALGQGPEFLTYFNYEAQQDKSGLPNDRFSAERPEGSISTLTIQRTEQRDSAMYRCASSLSSGSQQYFGPGTRLTVT.

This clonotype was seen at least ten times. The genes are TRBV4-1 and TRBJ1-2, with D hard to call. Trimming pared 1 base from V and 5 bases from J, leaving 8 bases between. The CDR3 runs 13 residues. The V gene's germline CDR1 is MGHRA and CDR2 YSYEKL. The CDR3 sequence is CASSQGTAYGYTF. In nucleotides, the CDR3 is TGCGCCAGCAGCCAAGGAACAGCTTATGGCTACACCTTC.

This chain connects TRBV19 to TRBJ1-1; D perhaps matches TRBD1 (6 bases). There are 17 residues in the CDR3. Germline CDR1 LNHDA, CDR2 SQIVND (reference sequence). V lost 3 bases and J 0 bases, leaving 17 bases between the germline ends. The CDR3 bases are TGTGCCAGTAGTATTAGTTCCCAGGGGACTGTGAACACTGAAGCTTTCTTT. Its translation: CASSISSQGTVNTEAFF. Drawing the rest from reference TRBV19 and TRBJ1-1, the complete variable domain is DGGITQSPKYLFRKEGQNVTLSCEQNLNHDAMYWYRQDPGQGLRLIYYSQIVNDFQKGDIAEGYSVSREKKESFPLTVTSAQKNPTAFYLCASSISSQGTVNTEAFFGQGTRLTVV.

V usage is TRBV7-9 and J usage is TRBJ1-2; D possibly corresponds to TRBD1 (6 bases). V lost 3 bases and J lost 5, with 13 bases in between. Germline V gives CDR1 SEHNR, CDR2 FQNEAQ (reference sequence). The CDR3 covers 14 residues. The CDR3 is CASSFDVRGYGYTF. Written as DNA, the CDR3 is TGTGCCAGCAGCTTTGACGTCAGGGGTTATGGCTACACCTTC.

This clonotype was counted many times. The CDR3, as DNA: TGCAGCGTTGACCGGGGGGGAAACACCGGGGAGCTGTTTTTT. Encoded protein: CSVDRGGNTGELFF. The chain uses TRBV29-1 and TRBJ2-2, with TRBD2 matching over 8 bases. CDR3 length: 14 residues. V shed 3 bases, J shed 2 bases, and the junction held 2 bases outside the gene matches. CDR1 SQVTM and CDR2 ANQGSEA come from the germline V gene.

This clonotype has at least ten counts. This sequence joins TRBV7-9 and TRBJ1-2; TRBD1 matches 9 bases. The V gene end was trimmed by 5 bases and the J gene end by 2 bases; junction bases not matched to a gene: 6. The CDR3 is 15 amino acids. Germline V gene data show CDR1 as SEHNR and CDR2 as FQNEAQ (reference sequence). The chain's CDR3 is CASSVDRGANYGYTF. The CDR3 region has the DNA TGTGCCAGCAGCGTGGACAGGGGCGCGAACTATGGCTACACCTTC.

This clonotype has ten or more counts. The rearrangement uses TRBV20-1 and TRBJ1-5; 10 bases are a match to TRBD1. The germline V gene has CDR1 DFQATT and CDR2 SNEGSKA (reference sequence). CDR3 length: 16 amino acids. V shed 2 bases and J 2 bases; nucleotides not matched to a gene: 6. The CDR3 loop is CSARTATGGGNQPQHF. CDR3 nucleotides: TGCAGTGCTAGAACCGCGACAGGGGGCGGCAATCAGCCCCAGCATTTT.

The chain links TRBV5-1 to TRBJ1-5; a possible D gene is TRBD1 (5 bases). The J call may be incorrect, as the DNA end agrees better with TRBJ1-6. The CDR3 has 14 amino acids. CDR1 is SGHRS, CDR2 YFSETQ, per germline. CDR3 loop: CASSQDIPNSPLHF. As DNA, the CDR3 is TGCGCCAGCAGCCAGGACATACCTAATTCACCCCTCCACTTT.

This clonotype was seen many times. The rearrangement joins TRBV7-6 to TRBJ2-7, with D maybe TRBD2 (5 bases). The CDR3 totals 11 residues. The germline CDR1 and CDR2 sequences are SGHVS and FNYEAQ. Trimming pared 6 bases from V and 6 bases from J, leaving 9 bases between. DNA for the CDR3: TGTGCCAGCAGTAGCGATCGCGAGCAGTACTTC. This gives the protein CASSSDREQYF.

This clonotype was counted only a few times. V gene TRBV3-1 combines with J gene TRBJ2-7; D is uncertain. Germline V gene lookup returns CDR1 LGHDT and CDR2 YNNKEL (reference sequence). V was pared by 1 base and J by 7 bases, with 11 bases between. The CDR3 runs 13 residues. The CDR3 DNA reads TGTGCCAGCAGCCAAGGGACGATTTGGGAGCAGTACTTC. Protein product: CASSQGTIWEQYF.

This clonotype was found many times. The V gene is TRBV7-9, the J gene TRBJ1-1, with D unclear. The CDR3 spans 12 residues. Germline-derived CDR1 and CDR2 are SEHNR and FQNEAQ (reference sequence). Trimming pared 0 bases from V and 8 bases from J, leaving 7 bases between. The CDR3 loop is CASSLAGREAFF. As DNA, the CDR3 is TGTGCCAGCAGCTTAGCAGGGCGAGAAGCTTTCTTT.

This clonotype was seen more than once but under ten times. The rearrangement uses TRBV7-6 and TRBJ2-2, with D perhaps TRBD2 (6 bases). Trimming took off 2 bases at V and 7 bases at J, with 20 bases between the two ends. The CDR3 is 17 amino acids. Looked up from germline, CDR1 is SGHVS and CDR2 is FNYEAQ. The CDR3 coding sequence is TGTGCCAGCAGCTTAAGGGCGGGCGGGACTCCCGACGGGGAGCTGTTTTTT. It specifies CASSLRAGGTPDGELFF.

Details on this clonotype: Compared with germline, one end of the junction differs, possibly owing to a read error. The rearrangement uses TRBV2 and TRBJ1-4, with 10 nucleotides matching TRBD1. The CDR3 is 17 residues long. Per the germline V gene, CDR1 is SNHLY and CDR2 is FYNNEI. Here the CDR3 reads CAISYEGTGVSNEKLFF. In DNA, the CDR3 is TGTGCCATCAGTTACGAGGGGACAGGGGTTTCCAATGAAAAACTGTTTTTT.

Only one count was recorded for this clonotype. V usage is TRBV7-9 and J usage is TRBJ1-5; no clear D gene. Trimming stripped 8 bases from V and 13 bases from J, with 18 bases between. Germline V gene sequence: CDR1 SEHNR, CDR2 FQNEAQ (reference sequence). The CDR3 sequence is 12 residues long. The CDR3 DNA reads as TGTGCCAGCGCACGGCGGGCGGGAGTACAGCATTTT. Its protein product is CASARRAGVQHF. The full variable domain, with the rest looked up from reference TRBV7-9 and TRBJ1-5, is DTGVSQNPRHKITKRGQNVTFRCDPISEHNRLYWYRQTLGQGPEFLTYFQNEAQLEKSRLLSDRFSAERPKGSFSTLEIQRTEQGDSAMYLCASARRAGVQHFGDGTRLSIL.

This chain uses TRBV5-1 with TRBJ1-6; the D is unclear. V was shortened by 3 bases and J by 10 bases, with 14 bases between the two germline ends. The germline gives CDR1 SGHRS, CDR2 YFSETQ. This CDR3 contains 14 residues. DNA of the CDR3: TGCGCCAGCAGCTCTCCGGGAACGGGATCACCCCTCCACTTT. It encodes CASSSPGTGSPLHF. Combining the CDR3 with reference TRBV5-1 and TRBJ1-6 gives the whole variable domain KAGVTQTPRYLIKTRGQQVTLSCSPISGHRSVSWYQQTPGQGLQFLFEYFSETQRNKGNFPGRFSGRQFSNSRSEMNVSTLELGDSALYLCASSSPGTGSPLHFGNGTRLTVT.

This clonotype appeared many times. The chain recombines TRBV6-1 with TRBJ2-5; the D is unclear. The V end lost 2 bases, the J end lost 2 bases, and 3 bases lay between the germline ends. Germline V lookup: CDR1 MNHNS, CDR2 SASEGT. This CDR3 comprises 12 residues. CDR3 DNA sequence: TGTGCCAGCAGTGAACAGCAAGAGACCCAGTACTTC. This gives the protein CASSEQQETQYF.